A single sample gave rise to the 13 T cell receptor beta chains below, sequenced in a study of T cell changes during pregnancy in multiple sclerosis (dated by TCRdb to the late 2010s). The library was obtained by the immunoSEQ multiplex PCR assay. TCRdb mirrors the immuneACCESS table, restricted to in-frame sequences. Some clones are absent from its copies; in checked studies, under half trace to an unresolved V gene, and the reason for the others is unknown. Recorded for this sample are around 97,000 clones; 75% to 95% of them occurred a single time. Around 0.76% of the sample goes to the ten largest clones. This specimen was peripheral blood, taken in the second trimester of pregnancy. Receptor source: a female donor in good health, enrolled as a control in a pregnancy study.

The V gene is TRBV5-1, the J gene TRBJ2-7; 7 bases align to TRBD1. Trimming took 2 bases from V and 2 from J; bases not matched to a gene: 4. CDR1 and CDR2 from the germline V gene are SGHRS and YFSETQ. The CDR3 consists of 14 residues. CDR3 nucleotide sequence: TGCGCCAGCAGCTTCTACAGGGGTACCTACGAGCAGTACTTC. This translates into CASSFYRGTYEQYF.

The chain recombines TRBV5-1 with TRBJ2-3; D remains unclear. CDR3 length: 13 residues. The germline V gene encodes CDR1 SGHRS and CDR2 YFSETQ. V shed 0 bases and J shed 5 bases, with 7 bases lying between them. The CDR3 sequence: CASSLGHRDTQYF. The CDR3 coding sequence is TGCGCCAGCAGCTTGGGTCACAGAGATACGCAGTATTTT. Together with reference TRBV5-1 and TRBJ2-3, the CDR3 gives the full variable domain: KAGVTQTPRYLIKTRGQQVTLSCSPISGHRSVSWYQQTPGQGLQFLFEYFSETQRNKGNFPGRFSGRQFSNSRSEMNVSTLELGDSALYLCASSLGHRDTQYFGPGTRLTVL.

This chain joins TRBV15 and TRBJ1-2; 7 bases align to TRBD1. The J segment lost 6 bases and the V segment lost 0 bases, leaving 13 bases of the junction unmatched. Germline lookup yields CDR1 LNHNV and CDR2 YYDKDF (reference sequence). This CDR3 spans 17 amino acids. DNA for the CDR3: TGTGCCACCAGCAGAGATCCTCCTACAGGGGATCTTCATGGCTACACCTTC. It encodes CATSRDPPTGDLHGYTF.

This sequence joins TRBV10-3 and TRBJ1-1; D is possibly TRBD1 (5 bases). CDR1 is ENHRY, CDR2 SYGVKD, per germline. The CDR3 is 14 residues long. Trimming removed 6 bases from V and 4 bases from J, with 15 bases in between. DNA for the CDR3: TGTGCCATCAGGAGGTGGGGCCCTGGCACTGAAGCTTTCTTT. It encodes CAIRRWGPGTEAFF.

The chain combines TRBV5-1 with TRBJ1-1, with D possibly being TRBD1 (6 bases). Trimming cost V 4 bases and J 3 bases, with 10 bases left between them. The CDR3 has 13 residues. Germline values: CDR1 SGHRS, CDR2 YFSETQ. The CDR3 loop is CASSNSGDTEAFF. The CDR3 nucleotides are TGCGCCAGCAGCAATTCAGGGGACACTGAAGCTTTCTTT.

The chain recombines TRBV6-5 with TRBJ2-3; 7 bases match TRBD1. V gave up 2 bases and J gave up 4 bases; unmatched junction bases: 3. The CDR3 is 14 amino acids. Germline-derived CDR1 and CDR2 are MNHEY and SVGAGI. CDR3 in DNA: TGTGCCAGCAGTTACGGGCAGGGGGCAGATACGCAGTATTTT. Protein: CASSYGQGADTQYF.

The chain recombines TRBV6-6 with TRBJ1-1; no clear D. CDR1 is MNHNY, CDR2 SVGAGI, per germline (reference sequence). The CDR3 contains 12 residues. Trimming removed 5 bases from V and 1 base from J, with 5 bases in between. The CDR3 DNA sequence: TGTGCCAGCAGTCCGGGGAACACTGAAGCTTTCTTT. This translates into CASSPGNTEAFF.

This CDR3 is CASWTSGSREQYF. In nucleotides, the CDR3 is TGTGCCAGCTGGACTAGCGGGAGTCGGGAGCAGTACTTC. The chain uses TRBV6-5 and TRBJ2-7, with 13 bases fitting TRBD2. The germline gives CDR1 MNHEY, CDR2 SVGAGI. The trim removed 8 bases at V and 7 bases at J, leaving 5 bases unmatched. The CDR3 length is 13 residues.

The chain links TRBV6-6 to TRBJ2-7, with a possible D match to TRBD1 (5 bases). Trimming took 7 bases from V and 2 from J, leaving 15 bases between them. This CDR3 is 14 amino acids long. Germline loops: CDR1 MNHNY, CDR2 SVGAGI (reference sequence). CDR3 DNA: TGTGCCAGCACCACACAGGTCGGGCCCTACGAGCAGTACTTC. The encoded protein is CASTTQVGPYEQYF.

This CDR3 reads CASSRAYNEQFF. CDR3 coding DNA: TGTGCCAGCAGCCGGGCCTACAATGAGCAGTTCTTC. V is TRBV27 and J is TRBJ2-1; D uncertain. Germline V gene sequence: CDR1 MNHEY, CDR2 SMNVEV (reference sequence). This CDR3 comprises 12 residues. Trimming pared 6 bases from V and 2 bases from J, leaving 5 bases between.

On this clone itself: The conserved final phenylalanine or tryptophan is absent from the CDR3, which likely points to a read error. The DNA is left out, because the CDR3 cannot be placed on it with certainty; the CDR3 is given as TCRdb lists it. The chain joins TRBV19 to TRBJ2-7; the table's D call TRBD1 went unverified against the DNA. The CDR3 is 18 residues long, ends included. Germline CDR1 is LNHDA and CDR2 is SQIVND (reference sequence). This CDR3 is CASSIDRSGTGEYRPAGN.

This chain uses TRBV9 with TRBJ1-2, with 10 bases matching TRBD1. With 0 bases clipped from V and 6 bases from J, the junction kept 2 bases outside the gene matches. The CDR3 totals 14 residues. Germline CDR1 SGDLS, CDR2 YYNGEE. The CDR3 here is CASSVGGTGDGYTF. The CDR3 DNA follows: TGTGCCAGCAGCGTAGGCGGGACAGGGGATGGCTACACCTTC.

The V call is TRBV5-1, the J call TRBJ2-1, with D perhaps TRBD1 (6 bases). Germline CDR1 reads SGHRS; CDR2 reads YFSETQ. With 0 bases removed from V and 8 bases from J, the gap between germline ends came to 21 bases. The CDR3 has 17 amino acids. This CDR3 is CASSLDLRGRGRHEQFF. CDR3 bases: TGCGCCAGCAGCTTGGACCTCCGGGGCAGGGGAAGGCATGAGCAGTTCTTC.